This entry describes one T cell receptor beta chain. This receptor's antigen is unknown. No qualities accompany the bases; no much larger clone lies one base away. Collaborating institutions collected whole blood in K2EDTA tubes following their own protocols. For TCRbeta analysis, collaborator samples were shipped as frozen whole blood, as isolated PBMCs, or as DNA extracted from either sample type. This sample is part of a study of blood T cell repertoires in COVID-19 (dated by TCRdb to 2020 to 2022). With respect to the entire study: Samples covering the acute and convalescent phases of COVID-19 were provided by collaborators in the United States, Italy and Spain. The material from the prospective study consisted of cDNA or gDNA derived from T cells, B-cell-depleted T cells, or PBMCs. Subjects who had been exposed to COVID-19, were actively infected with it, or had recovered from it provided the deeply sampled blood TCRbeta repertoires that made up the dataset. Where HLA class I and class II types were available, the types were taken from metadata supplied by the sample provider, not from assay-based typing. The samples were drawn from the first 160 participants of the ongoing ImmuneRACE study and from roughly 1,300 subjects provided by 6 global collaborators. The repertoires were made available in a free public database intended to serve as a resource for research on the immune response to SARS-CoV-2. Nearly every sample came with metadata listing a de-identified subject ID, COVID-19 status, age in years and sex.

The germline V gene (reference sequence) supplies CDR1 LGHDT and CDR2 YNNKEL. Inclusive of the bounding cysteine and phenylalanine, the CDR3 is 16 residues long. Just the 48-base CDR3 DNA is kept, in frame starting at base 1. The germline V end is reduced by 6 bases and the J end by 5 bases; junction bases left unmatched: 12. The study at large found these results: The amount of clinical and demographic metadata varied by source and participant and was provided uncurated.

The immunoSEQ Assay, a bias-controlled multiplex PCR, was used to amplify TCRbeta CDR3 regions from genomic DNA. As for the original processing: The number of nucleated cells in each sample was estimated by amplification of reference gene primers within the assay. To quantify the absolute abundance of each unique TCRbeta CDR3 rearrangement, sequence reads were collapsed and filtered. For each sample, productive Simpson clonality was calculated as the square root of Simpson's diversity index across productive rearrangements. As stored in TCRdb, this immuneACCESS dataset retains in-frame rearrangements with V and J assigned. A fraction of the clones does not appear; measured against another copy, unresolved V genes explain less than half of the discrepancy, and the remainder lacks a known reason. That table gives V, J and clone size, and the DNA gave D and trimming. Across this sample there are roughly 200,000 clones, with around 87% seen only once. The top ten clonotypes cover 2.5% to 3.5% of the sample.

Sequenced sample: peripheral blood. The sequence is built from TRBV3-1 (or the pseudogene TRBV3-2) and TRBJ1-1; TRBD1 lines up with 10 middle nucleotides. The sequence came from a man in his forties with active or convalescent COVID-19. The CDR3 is CASSPLPGTGVTEAFF. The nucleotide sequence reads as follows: TGTGCCAGCAGTCCCCTGCCGGGGACAGGGGTTACTGAAGCTTTCTTT.